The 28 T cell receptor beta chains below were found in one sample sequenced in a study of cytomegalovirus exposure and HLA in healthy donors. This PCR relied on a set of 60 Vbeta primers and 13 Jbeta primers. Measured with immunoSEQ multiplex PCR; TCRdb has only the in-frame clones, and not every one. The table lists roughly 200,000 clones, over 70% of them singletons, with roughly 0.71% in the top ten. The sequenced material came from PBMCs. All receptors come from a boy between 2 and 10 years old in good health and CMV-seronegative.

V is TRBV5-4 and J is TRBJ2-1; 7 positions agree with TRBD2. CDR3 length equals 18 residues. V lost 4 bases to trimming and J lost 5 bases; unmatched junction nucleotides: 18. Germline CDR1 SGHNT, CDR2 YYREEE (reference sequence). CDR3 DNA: TGTGCCAGCAGCGTGCGCCGAAAGACGGGACTATTCCACAATGAGCAGTTCTTC. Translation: CASSVRRKTGLFHNEQFF.

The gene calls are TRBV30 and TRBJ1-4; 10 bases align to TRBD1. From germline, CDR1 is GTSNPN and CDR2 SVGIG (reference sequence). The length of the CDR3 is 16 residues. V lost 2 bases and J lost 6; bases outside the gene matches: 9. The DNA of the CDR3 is TGTGCCTGGAGTTTAACCCGACAGGGGGCAGATGAAAAACTGTTTTTT. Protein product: CAWSLTRQGADEKLFF.

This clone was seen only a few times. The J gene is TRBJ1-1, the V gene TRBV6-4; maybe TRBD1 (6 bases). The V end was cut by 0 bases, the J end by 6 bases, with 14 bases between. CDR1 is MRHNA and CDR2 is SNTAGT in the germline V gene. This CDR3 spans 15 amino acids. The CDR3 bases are TGTGCCAGCAGTGACTCGGACAGTGTGGGGTCTGAAGCTTTCTTT. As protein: CASSDSDSVGSEAFF.

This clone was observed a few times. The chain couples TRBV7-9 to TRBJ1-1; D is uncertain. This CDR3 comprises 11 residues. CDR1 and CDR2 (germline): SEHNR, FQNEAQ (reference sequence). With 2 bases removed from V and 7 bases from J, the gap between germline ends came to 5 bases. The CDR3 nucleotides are TGTGCCAGCAGCTTACTCAGTGAAGCTTTCTTT. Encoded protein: CASSLLSEAFF.

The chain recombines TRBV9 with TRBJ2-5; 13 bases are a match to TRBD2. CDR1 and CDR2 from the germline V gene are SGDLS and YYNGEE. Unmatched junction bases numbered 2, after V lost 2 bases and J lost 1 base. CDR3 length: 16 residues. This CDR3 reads CASSVTSGGLQETQYF. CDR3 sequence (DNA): TGTGCCAGCAGCGTGACTAGCGGGGGGCTCCAAGAGACCCAGTACTTC.

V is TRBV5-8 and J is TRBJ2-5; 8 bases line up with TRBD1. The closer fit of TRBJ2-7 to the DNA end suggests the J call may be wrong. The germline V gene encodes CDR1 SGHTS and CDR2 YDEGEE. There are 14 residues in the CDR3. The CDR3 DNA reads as TGTGCCAGCAGCTTGATATCGGACAGGGACGAGCAGTACTTC. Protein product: CASSLISDRDEQYF.

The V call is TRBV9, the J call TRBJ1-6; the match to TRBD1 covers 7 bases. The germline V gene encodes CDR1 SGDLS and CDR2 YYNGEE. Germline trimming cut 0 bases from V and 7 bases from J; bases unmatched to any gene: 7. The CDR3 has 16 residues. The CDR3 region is CASSVGSGQLNSPLHF. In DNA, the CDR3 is TGTGCCAGCAGCGTAGGTTCGGGACAGTTAAATTCACCCCTCCACTTT.

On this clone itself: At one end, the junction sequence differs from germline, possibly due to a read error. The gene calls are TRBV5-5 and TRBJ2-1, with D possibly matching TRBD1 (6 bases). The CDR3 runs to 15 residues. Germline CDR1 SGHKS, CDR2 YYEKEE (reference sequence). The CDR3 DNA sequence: TGTGCCAGCAGCTTGGAGGGGGATTCCTTCAATGAGCAGTTCTTC. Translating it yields CASSLEGDSFNEQFF.

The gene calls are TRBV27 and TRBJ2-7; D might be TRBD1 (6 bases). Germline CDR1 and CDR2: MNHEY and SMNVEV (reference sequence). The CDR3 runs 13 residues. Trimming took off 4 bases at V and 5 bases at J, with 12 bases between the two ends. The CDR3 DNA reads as TGTGCCAGCAGTTGGAGACAGGAAGACGAGCAGTACTTC. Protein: CASSWRQEDEQYF.

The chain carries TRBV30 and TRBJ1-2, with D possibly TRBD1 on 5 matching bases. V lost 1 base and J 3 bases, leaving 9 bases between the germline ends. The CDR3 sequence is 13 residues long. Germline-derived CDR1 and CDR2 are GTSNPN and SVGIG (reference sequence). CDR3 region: CAWSATRDYGYTF. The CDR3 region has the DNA TGTGCCTGGAGTGCCACCAGGGACTATGGCTACACCTTC.

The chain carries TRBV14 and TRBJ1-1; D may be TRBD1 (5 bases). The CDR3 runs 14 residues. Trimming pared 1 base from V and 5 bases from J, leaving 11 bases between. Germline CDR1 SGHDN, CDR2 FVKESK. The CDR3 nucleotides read TGTGCCAGCAGCCAAGCAGGGAAGGGGACTGAAGCTTTCTTT. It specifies CASSQAGKGTEAFF.

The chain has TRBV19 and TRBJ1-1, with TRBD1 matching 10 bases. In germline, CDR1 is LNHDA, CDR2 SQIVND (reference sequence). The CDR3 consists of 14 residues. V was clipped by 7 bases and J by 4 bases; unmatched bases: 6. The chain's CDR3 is CASIRTGGFTEAFF. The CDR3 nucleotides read TGTGCCAGTATACGGACAGGGGGGTTCACTGAAGCTTTCTTT.

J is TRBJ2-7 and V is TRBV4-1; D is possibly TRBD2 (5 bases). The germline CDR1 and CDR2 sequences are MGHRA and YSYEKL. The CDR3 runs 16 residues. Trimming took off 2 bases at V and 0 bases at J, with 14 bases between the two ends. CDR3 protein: CASSQSDYAFSYEQYF. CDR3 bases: TGCGCCAGCAGCCAATCCGACTACGCCTTCTCCTACGAGCAGTACTTC.

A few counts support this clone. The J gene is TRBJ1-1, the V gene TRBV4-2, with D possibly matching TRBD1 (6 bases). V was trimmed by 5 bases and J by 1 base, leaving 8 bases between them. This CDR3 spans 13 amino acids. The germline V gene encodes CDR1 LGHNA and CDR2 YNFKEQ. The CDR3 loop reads CASSETGNTEAFF. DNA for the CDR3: TGTGCCAGCAGCGAGACAGGGAACACTGAAGCTTTCTTT.

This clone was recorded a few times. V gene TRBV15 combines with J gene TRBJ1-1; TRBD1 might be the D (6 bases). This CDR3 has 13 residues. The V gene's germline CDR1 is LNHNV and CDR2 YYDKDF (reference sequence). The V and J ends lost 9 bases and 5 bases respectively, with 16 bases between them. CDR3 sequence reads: CATRGQGKTEAFF. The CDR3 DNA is TGTGCCACTAGGGGACAAGGGAAGACTGAAGCTTTCTTT.

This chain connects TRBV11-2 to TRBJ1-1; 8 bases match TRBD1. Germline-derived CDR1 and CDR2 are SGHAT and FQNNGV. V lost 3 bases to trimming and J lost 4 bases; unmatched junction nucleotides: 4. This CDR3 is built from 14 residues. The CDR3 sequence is CASSLQGARTEAFF. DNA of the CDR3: TGTGCCAGCAGCTTGCAGGGGGCGCGCACTGAAGCTTTCTTT. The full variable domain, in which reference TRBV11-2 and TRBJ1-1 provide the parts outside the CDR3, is EAGVAQSPRYKIIEKRQSVAFWCNPISGHATLYWYQQILGQGPKLLIQFQNNGVVDDSQLPKDRFSAERLKGVDSTLKIQPAKLEDSAVYLCASSLQGARTEAFFGQGTRLTVV.

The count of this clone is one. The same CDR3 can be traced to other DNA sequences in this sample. CDR3 residues: CASSLVSYEQYF. DNA of the CDR3: TGTGCCAGCAGCTTAGTCAGTTACGAGCAGTACTTC. This chain links TRBV7-2 with TRBJ2-7; D remains unclear. Germline-derived CDR1 and CDR2 are SGHTA and FQGNSA. Trimming stripped 1 base from V and 4 bases from J, with 5 bases between. The CDR3 covers 12 residues.

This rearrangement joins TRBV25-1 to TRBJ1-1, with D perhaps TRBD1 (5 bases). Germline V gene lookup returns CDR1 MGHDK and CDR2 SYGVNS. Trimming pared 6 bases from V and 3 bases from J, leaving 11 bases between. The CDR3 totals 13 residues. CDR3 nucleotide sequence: TGTGCCAGCAGAGACAGTCTTCACACTGAAGCTTTCTTT. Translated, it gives CASRDSLHTEAFF.

The CDR3 loop reads CASSLVGGVTNQPQHF. CDR3 in DNA: TGTGCCAGCAGCTTAGTGGGAGGAGTAACCAATCAGCCCCAGCATTTT. The gene calls are TRBV7-6 and TRBJ1-5; D is ambiguous. Trimming removed 1 base from V and 3 bases from J, with 13 bases in between. Germline CDR1 and CDR2: SGHVS and FNYEAQ. The CDR3 is 16 residues long.

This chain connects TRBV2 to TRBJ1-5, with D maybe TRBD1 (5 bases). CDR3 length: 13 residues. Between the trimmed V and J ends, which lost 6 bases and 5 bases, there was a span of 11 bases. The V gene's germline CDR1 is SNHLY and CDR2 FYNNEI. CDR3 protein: CASSLDSHQPQHF. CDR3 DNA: TGTGCCAGCAGCCTAGACAGCCATCAGCCCCAGCATTTT.

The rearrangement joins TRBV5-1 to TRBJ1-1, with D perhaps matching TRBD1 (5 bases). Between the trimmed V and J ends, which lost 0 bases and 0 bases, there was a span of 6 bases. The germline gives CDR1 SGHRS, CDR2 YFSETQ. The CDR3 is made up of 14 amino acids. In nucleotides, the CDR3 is TGCGCCAGCAGCTTGGGACAGATGAACACTGAAGCTTTCTTT. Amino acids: CASSLGQMNTEAFF.

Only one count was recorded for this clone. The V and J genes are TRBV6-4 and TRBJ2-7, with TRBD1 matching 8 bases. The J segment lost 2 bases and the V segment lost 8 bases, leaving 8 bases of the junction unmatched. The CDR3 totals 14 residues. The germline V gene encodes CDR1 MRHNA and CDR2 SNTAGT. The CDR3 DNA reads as TGTGCCAGCTCCTTAGGACAGGGTCCCTACGAGCAGTACTTC. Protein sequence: CASSLGQGPYEQYF.

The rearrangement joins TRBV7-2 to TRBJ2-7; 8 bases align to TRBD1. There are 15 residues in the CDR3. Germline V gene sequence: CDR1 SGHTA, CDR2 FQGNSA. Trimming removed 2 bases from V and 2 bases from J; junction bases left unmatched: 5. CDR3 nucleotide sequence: TGTGCCAGCAGCTTAAAGGGACAGGCGGCCTACGAGCAGTACTTC. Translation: CASSLKGQAAYEQYF.

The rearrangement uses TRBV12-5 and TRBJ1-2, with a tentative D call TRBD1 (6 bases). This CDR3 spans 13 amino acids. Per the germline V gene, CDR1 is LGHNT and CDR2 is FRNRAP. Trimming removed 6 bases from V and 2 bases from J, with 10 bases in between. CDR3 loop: CASGPTGNYGYTF. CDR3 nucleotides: TGTGCTAGTGGCCCTACAGGGAACTATGGCTACACCTTC. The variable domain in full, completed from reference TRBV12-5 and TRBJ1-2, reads DARVTQTPRHKVTEMGQEVTMRCQPILGHNTVFWYRQTMMQGLELLAYFRNRAPLDDSGMPKDRFSAEMPDATLATLKIQPSEPRDSAVYFCASGPTGNYGYTFGSGTRLTVV.

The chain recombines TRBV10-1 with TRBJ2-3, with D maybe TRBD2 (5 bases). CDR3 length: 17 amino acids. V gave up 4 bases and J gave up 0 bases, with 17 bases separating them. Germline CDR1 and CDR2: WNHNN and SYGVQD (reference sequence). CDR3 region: CASSGVQSGPSTDTQYF. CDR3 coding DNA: TGCGCCAGCAGTGGAGTCCAAAGCGGTCCTAGCACAGATACGCAGTATTTT.

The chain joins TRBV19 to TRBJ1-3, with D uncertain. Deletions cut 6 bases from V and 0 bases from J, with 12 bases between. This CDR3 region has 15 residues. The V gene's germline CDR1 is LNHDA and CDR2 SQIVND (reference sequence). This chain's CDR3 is CASSLVRGSGNTIYF. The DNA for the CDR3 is TGTGCCAGTAGCCTTGTCCGGGGCTCTGGAAACACCATATATTTT.

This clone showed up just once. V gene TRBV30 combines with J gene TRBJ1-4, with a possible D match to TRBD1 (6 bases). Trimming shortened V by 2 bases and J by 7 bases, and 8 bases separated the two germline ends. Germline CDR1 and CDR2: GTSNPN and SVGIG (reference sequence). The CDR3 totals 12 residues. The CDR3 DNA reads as TGTGCCTGGAGTCAGGGGAGTGAAAAACTGTTTTTT. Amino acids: CAWSQGSEKLFF.

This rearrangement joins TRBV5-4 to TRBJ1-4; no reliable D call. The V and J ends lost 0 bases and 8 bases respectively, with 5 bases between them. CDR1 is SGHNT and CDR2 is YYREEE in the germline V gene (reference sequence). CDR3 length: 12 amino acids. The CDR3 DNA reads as TGTGCCAGCAGCTTGGACCGGGAAAAACTGTTTTTT. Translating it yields CASSLDREKLFF.